This T cell receptor beta chain was documented in a study of low-dose radiotherapy and immunotherapy resistance in tumors. Study at large: Every two weeks patients got nivolumab 240 mg flat dose, plus ipilimumab 1 mg/kg every six weeks, intravenously.

With TRAV- and TRBV-specific primers, first-strand cDNA was made, covering the alpha and beta chains. Over approximately 20 PCR cycles, TCRs were amplified from a constant-region primer and V-primer adapter. TCRdb re-called the reads with MiXCR, one entry per CDR3 protein. Of tens of thousands of distinct CDR3 sequences in the sample, roughly a sixth are singletons; the top ten hold 2.5% to 3.5%. V lost 5 bases and J lost 1; bases outside the gene matches: 3. This CDR3 region has 15 residues. Germline-derived CDR1 and CDR2 are SGHNT and YENEEA. Time point in this sample: before trial treatment. This clonotype was sampled from a male donor with prostate cancer. Sample: PBMCs, taken before treatment. This rearrangement joins TRBV11-3 to TRBJ2-2; TRBD2 agrees at 8 bases. The CDR3 region is CASSVAGGNTGELFF. In DNA form, the CDR3 reads TGTGCCAGCAGCGTTGCGGGGGGGAACACCGGGGAGCTGTTTTTT.